This T cell receptor (beta chain) was documented in a study of molecular identifiers for immune sequencing clone quantification. There are 14 residues in the CDR3. The V end lost 1 base, the J end lost 6 bases, and 16 bases lay between the germline ends. Germline V gives CDR1 SQVTM, CDR2 ANQGSEA. Bulk libraries came from a prior protocol with listed TCR primers. TCRdb processed the PCR reads anew with MiXCR; each CDR3 protein has one entry. The sample shows approximately 550,000 distinct CDR3 sequences, 20% to 25% of them seen only once. This clonotype was seen repeatedly, ten times or more. Source material: naive CD8+ T cells from blood, with Jurkat cell RNA spiked in. Regarding subset: FACS-sorted CD8+CD4-CCR7+CD45RA+ naive T cells. The chain carries TRBV29-1 and TRBJ2-7; D may match TRBD1 or TRBD2 (5 bases each). This receptor was obtained from a human donor in good health. Some libraries in this study had Jurkat cell RNA spiked in. The CDR3 region has the DNA TGCAGCGTTGAAGGAGGGTTTTTCGGGGCCGAGCAGTACTTC. Translation gives CSVEGGFFGAEQYF.